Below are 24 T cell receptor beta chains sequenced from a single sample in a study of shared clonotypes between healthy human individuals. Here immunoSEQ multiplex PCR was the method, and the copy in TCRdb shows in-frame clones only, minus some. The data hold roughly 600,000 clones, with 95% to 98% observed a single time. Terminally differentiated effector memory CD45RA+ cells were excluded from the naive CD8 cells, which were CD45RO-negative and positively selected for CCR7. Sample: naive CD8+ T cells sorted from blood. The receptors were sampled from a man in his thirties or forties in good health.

The CDR3 nucleotides are TGTGCCAGCAGCCAAGCGCGGACCTACGAGCAGTACTTC. It encodes CASSQARTYEQYF. The chain combines TRBV4-2 with TRBJ2-7; D remains unclear. CDR3 length equals 13 residues. V lost 1 base and J 2 bases, leaving 6 bases between the germline ends. Germline V gives CDR1 LGHNA, CDR2 YNFKEQ.

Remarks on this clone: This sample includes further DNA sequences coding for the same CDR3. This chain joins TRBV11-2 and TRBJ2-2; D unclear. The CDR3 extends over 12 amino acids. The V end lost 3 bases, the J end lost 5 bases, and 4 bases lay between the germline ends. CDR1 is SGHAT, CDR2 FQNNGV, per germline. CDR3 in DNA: TGTGCCAGCAGCTTGGGGACCGGGGAGCTGTTTTTT. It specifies CASSLGTGELFF. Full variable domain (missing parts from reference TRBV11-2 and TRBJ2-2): EAGVAQSPRYKIIEKRQSVAFWCNPISGHATLYWYQQILGQGPKLLIQFQNNGVVDDSQLPKDRFSAERLKGVDSTLKIQPAKLEDSAVYLCASSLGTGELFFGEGSRLTVL.

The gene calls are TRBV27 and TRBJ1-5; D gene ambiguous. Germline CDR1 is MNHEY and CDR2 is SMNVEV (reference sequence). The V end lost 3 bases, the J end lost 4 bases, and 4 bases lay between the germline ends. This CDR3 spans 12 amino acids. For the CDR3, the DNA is TGTGCCAGCAGTTTCGCGAATCAGCCCCAGCATTTT. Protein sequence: CASSFANQPQHF.

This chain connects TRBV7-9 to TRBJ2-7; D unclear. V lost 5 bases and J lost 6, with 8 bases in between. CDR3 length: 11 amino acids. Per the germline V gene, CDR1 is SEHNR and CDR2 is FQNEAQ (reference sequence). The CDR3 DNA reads TGTGCCAGCAGCCACTCTCTCGAGCAGTACTTC. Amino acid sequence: CASSHSLEQYF.

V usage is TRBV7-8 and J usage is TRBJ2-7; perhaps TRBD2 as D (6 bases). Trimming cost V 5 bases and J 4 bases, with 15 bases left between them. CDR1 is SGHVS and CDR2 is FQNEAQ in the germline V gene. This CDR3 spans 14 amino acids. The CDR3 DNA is TGTGCCAGCAGCCTCCGGGAAAGCGGGTACGAGCAGTACTTC. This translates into CASSLRESGYEQYF.

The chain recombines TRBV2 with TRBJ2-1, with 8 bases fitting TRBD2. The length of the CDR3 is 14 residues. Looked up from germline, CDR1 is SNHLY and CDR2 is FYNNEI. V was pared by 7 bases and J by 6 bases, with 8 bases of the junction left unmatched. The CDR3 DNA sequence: TGTGCCAGCACGGGACTAGTAAAGAGCAATGAGCAGTTCTTC. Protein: CASTGLVKSNEQFF. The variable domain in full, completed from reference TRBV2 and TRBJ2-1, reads EPEVTQTPSHQVTQMGQEVILRCVPISNHLYFYWYRQILGQKVEFLVSFYNNEISEKSEIFDDQFSVERPDGSNFTLKIRSTKLEDSAMYFCASTGLVKSNEQFFGPGTRLTVL.

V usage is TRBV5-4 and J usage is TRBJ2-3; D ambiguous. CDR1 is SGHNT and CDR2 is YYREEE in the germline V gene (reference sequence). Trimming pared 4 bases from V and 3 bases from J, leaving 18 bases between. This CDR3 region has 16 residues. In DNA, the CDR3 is TGTGCCAGCAGCCCGCTGGGGATTGCAAAGACAGATACGCAGTATTTT. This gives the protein CASSPLGIAKTDTQYF.

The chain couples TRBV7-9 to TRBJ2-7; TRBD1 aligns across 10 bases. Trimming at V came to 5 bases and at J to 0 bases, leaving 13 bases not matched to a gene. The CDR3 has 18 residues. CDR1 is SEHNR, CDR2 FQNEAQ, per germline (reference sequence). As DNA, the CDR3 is TGTGCCAGCAGCCCCCAGGGGTTTTGGACAGGGGGCTCCTACGAGCAGTACTTC. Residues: CASSPQGFWTGGSYEQYF.

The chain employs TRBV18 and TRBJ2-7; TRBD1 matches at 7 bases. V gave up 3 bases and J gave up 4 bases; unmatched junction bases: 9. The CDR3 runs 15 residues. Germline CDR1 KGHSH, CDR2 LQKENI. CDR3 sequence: CASSPPPGQDYEQYF. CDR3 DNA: TGTGCCAGCTCACCGCCCCCCGGACAGGATTACGAGCAGTACTTC.

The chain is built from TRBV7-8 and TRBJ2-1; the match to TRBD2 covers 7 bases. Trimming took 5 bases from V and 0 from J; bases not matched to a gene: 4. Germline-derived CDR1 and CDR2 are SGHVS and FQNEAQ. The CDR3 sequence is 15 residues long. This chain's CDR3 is CASSPQRGSYNEQFF. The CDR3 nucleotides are TGTGCCAGCAGCCCTCAGCGGGGCTCCTACAATGAGCAGTTCTTC.

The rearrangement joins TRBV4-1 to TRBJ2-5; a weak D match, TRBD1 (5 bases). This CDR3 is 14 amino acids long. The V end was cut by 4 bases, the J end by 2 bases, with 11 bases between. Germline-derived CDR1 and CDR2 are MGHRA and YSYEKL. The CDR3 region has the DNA TGCGCCAGCAGCCCGACAGAGATACAAGAGACCCAGTACTTC. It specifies CASSPTEIQETQYF.

This CDR3 reads CASSVAGGITDTQYF. The CDR3 DNA is TGCGCCAGCAGTGTAGCGGGAGGGATCACAGATACGCAGTATTTT. This chain uses TRBV10-2 with TRBJ2-3; the match to TRBD2 covers 11 bases. The CDR3 extends over 15 amino acids. Per the germline V gene, CDR1 is WSHSY and CDR2 is SAAADI. V lost 4 bases and J lost 2; bases outside the gene matches: 2.

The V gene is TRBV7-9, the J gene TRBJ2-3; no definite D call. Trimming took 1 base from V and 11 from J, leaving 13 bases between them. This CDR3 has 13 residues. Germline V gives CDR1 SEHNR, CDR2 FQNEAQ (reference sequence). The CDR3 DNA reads TGTGCCAGCAGCTTAGGTGGCCCCGTGCGGCAGTATTTT. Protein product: CASSLGGPVRQYF.

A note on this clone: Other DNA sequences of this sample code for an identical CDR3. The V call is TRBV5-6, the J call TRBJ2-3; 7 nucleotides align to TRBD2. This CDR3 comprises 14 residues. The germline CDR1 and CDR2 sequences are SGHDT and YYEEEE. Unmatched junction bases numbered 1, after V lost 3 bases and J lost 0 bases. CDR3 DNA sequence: TGTGCCAGCAGCTGGGGGGGTAGCACAGATACGCAGTATTTT. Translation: CASSWGGSTDTQYF.

The CDR3 DNA follows: TGTGCCAGCAGTGAGAGGGACGAGCAGTACTTC. Its translation is CASSERDEQYF. The chain uses TRBV27 and TRBJ2-7; the D gene is possibly TRBD2 (5 bases). V lost 5 bases, J lost 5 bases, and 7 bases lay in between. This CDR3 is built from 11 residues. Germline assignment: CDR1 MNHEY and CDR2 SMNVEV (reference sequence).

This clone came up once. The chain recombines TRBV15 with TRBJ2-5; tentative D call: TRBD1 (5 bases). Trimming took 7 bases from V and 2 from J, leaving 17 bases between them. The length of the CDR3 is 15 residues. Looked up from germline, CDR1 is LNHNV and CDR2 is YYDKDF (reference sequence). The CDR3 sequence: CATNLGASLQETQYF. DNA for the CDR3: TGTGCCACCAATTTAGGGGCTAGTCTTCAAGAGACCCAGTACTTC.

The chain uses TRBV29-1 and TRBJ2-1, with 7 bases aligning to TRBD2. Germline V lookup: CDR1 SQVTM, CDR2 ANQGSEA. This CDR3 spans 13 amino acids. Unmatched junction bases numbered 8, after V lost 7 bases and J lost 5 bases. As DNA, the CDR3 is TGCAGCGCAGCGGGACTGGATGACAATGAGCAGTTCTTC. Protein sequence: CSAAGLDDNEQFF.

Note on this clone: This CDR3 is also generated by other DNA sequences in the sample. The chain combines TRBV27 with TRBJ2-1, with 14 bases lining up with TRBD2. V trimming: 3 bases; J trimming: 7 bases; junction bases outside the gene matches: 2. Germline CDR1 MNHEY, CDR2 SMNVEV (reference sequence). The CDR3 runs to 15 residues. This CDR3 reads CASSFGTSGSNEQFF. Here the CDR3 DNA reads TGTGCCAGCAGTTTTGGGACTAGCGGGAGTAATGAGCAGTTCTTC.

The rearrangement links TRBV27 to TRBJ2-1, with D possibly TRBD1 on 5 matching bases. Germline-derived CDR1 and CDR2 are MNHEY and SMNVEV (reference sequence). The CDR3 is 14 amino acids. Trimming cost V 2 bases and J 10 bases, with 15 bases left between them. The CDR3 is CASSLPPGSTEQFF. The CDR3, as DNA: TGTGCCAGCAGTTTACCGCCAGGGTCAACAGAGCAGTTCTTC.

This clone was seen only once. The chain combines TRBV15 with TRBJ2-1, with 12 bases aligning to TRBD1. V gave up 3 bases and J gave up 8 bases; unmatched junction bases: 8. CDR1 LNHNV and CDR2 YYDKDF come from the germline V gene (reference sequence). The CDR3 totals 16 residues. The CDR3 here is CATSSVGQGAQDEQFF. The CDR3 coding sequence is TGTGCCACCAGCAGCGTGGGACAGGGGGCTCAGGATGAGCAGTTCTTC.

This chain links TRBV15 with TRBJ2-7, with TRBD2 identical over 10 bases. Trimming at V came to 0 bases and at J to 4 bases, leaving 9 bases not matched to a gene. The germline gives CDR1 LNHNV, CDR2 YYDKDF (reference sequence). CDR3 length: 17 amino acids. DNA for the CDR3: TGTGCCACCAGCAGAGATTGGTCCCTAGCGGGGGTATACGAGCAGTACTTC. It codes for CATSRDWSLAGVYEQYF.

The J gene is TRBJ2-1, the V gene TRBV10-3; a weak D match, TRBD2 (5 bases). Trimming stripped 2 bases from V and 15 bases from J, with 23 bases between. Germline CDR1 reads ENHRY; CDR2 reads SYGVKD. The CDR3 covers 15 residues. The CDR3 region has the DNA TGTGCCATCAGTGAGGATCCGGGCGGTTTGGAGGCCGGGTTCTTC. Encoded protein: CAISEDPGGLEAGFF.

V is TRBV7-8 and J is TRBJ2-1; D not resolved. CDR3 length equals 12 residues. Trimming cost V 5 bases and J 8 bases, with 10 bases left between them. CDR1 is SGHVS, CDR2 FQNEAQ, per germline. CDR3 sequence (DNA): TGTGCCAGCAGCCCGCCGTGGTATGAGCAGTTCTTC. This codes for CASSPPWYEQFF.

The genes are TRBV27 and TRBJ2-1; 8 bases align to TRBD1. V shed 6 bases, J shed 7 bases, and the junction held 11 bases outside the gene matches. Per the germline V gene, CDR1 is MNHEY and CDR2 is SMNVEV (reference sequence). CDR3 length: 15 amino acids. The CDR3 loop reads CASSEPGQARNEQFF. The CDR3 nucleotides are TGTGCCAGCAGCGAACCGGGACAGGCGAGGAATGAGCAGTTCTTC.